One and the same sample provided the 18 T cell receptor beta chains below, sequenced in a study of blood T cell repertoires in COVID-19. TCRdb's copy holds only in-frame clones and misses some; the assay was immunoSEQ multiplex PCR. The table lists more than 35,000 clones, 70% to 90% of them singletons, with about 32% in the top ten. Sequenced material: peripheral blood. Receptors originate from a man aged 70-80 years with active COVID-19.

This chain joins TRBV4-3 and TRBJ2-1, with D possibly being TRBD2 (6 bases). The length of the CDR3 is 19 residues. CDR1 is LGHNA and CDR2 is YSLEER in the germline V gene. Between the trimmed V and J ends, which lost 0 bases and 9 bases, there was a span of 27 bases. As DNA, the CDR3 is TGCGCCAGCAGCCAAGATACATTGGGCCTGGCGGGATATCAGAGTGAGCAGTTCTTC. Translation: CASSQDTLGLAGYQSEQFF.

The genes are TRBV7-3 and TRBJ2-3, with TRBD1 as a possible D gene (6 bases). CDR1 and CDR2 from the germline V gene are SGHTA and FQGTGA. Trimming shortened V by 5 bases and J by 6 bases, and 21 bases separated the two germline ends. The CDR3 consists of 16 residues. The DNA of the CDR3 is TGTGCCAGCAGCAAGAATCACAGGGTGGTGGGGGATACGCAGTATTTT. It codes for CASSKNHRVVGDTQYF.

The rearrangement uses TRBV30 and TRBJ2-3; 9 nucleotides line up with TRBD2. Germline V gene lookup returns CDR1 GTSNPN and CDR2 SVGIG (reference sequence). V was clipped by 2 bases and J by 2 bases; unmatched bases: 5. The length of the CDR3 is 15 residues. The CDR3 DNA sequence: TGTGCCTGGAGTCGACTAGCGGTGGCCACAGATACGCAGTATTTT. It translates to CAWSRLAVATDTQYF.

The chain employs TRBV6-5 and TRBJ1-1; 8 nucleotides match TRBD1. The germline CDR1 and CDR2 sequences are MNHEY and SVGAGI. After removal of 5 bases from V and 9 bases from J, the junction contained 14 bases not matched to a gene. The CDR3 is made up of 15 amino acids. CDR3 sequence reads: CASSNWDRSIPKAFF. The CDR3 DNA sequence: TGTGCCAGCAGTAACTGGGACAGGTCTATCCCGAAAGCTTTCTTT.

The CDR3 nucleotides read TGTGCCAGCAGCTTAGTCTGGGGGCAGGGCACTGAAGCTTTCTTT. Amino acid sequence: CASSLVWGQGTEAFF. This chain connects TRBV7-8 to TRBJ1-1; D perhaps matches TRBD1 (6 bases). Germline V CDR1 and CDR2: SGHVS, FQNEAQ. This CDR3 spans 15 amino acids. Between the trimmed V and J ends, which lost 1 base and 4 bases, there was a span of 13 bases.

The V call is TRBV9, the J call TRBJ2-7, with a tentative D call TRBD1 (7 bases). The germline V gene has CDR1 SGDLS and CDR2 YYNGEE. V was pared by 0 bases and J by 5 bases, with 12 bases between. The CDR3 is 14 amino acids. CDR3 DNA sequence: TGTGCCAGCAGCGTAGCGGAGGGGGCGAACGAGCAGTACTTC. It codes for CASSVAEGANEQYF.

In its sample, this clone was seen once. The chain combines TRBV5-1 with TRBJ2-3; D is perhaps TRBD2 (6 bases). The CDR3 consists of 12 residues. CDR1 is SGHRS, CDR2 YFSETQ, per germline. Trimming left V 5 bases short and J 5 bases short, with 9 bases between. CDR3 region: CASRRDLDTQYF. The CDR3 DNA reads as TGCGCCAGCAGGCGGGACTTAGATACGCAGTATTTT.

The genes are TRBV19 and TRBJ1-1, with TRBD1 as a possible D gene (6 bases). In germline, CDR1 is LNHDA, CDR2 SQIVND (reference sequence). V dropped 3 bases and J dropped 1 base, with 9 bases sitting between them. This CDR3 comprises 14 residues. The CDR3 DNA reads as TGTGCCAGTAGTATCGGGACAACGAACACTGAAGCTTTCTTT. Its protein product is CASSIGTTNTEAFF.

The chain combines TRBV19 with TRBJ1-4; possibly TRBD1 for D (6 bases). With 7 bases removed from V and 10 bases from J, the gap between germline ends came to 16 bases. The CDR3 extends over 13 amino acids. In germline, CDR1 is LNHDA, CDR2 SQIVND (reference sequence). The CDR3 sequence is CASNAQGVGKLFF. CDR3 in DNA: TGTGCCAGTAACGCACAGGGCGTAGGAAAACTGTTTTTT.

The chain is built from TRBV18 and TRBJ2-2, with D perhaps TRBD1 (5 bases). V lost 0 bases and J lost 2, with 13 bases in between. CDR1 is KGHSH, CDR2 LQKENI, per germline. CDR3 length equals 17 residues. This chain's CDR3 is CASSPPSQGANTGELFF. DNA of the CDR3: TGTGCCAGCTCACCACCGAGCCAGGGTGCAAACACCGGGGAGCTGTTTTTT.

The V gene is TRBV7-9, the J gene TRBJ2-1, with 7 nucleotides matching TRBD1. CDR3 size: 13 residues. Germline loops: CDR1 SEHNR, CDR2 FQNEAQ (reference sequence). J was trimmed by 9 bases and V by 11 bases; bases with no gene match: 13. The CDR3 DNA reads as TGTGCCCGGCGACAGGGCCGGCCAAGTGAGCAGTTCTTC. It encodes CARRQGRPSEQFF.

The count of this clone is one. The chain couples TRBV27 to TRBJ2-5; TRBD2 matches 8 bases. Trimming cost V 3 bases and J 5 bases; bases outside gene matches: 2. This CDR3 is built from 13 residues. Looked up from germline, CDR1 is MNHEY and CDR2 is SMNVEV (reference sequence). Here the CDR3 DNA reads TGTGCCAGCAGTTTTTCGGGAGGGGAGACCCAGTACTTC. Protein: CASSFSGGETQYF.

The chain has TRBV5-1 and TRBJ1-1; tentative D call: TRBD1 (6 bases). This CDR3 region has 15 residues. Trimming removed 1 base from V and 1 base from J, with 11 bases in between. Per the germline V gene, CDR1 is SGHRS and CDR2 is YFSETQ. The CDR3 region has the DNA TGCGCCAGCAGCTTGACGAGGGGGAAGAACACTGAAGCTTTCTTT. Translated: CASSLTRGKNTEAFF.

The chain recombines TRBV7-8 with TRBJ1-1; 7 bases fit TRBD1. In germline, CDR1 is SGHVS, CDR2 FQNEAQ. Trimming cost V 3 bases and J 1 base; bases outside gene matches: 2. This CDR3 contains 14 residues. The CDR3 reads CASSLTGWNTEAFF. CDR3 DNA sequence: TGTGCCAGCAGCTTGACAGGGTGGAACACTGAAGCTTTCTTT.

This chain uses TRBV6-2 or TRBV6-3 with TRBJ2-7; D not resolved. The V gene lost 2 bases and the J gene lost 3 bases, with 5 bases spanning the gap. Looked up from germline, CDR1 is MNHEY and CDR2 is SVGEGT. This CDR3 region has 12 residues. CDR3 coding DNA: TGTGCCAGCAGTTACCACAACTACGAGCAGTACTTC. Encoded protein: CASSYHNYEQYF.

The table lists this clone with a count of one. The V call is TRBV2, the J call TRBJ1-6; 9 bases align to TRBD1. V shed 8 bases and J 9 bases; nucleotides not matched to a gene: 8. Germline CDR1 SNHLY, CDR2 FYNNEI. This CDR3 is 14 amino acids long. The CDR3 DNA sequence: TGTGCCAGCGGACCGGGACAGGGCGTTTCACCCCTCCACTTT. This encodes CASGPGQGVSPLHF.

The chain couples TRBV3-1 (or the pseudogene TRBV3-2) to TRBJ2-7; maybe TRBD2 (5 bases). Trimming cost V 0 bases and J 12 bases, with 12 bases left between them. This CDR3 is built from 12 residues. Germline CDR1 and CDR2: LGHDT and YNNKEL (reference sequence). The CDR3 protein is CASSQDTRTLYF. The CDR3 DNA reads TGTGCCAGCAGCCAAGATACTCGGACTCTGTACTTC.

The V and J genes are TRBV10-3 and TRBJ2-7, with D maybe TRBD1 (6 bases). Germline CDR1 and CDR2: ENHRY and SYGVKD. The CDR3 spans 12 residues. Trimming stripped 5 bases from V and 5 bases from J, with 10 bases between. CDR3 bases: TGTGCCATCAGTCTTAAGGGGGACGAGCAGTACTTC. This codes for CAISLKGDEQYF.